The sample holds one count of the clone carrying this T cell receptor beta chain. The antigen is not known. With 60 Vbeta and 13 Jbeta primers, the PCR was carried out. The protocol was immunoSEQ multiplex PCR, while the TCRdb copy is restricted to in-frame clones and leaves out a portion. The sample consists of approximately 300,000 clones, 80% of them appearing once. This sample is part of a study of cytomegalovirus exposure and HLA in healthy donors. When sampled, the donors appeared nominally healthy, though they likely had unrecorded immune exposures. V shed 0 bases, J shed 9 bases, and the junction held 9 bases outside the gene matches. CDR3 length equals 17 residues. CDR1 and CDR2 (germline): MGHRA, YSYEKL. Study-wide results and caveats: An Asian-associated ancestry cluster reportedly showed fewer N-insertions than the roughly 670-donor mean in a later analysis. Previous analysis showed most TCR beta V segments were productive about 87% or about 30% of the time. In a later analysis, at a false discovery rate of 0.05, over 15,000 TCR beta sequences matched HLA alleles.

This clonotype was obtained from a girl aged 2-15 years in good health and CMV-seronegative. The rearrangement joins TRBV4-1 to TRBJ2-1, with TRBD2 identical over 12 bases. Sequencing was done on a sample of PBMCs. The DNA of the CDR3 is TGCGCCAGCAGCCAAGAAAGCGGGCTAGCGGGAGGGGGTGAGCAGTTCTTC. Translation: CASSQESGLAGGGEQFF.